A selection of T cell receptor beta chains follows, all from one sample in a study of T-cell memory formation after mild COVID-19. TCRdb fed the 5' RACE reads into MiXCR, producing one record per CDR3 protein. This sample has 360,000 or so distinct CDR3 sequences, with around 28% found just once. Sequencing input: PBMCs or a T cell subset sorted from them (not recorded which). All receptors derive from an adult woman who had mild COVID-19 (a few samples of this study predate the infection). Cell type and time point are not known. The CDR3 runs from the conserved cysteine through the conserved F or W. The D gene is left open where the match is weak. Clone size is not always given. Where it is, it says once, few, many or a class for expanded clones.

TRBJ2-1,TRBV7-9,.,.,TGTGCCAGCAGCTCTTCCGTTGTAGCGGCCCTTTACAATGAGCAGTTCTTC,CASSSSVVAALYNEQFF
TRBJ2-3,TRBV6-4,.,.,TGTGCCAGCAGTGACGGGAGCTCAGATACGCAGTATTTT,CASSDGSSDTQYF
TRBJ1-1,TRBV9,.,TRBD1,TGTGCCAGCAGCCCGCGACAGGGGGCGCCCCAAAACACTGAAGCTTTCTTT,CASSPRQGAPQNTEAFF
TRBJ2-7,TRBV7-2,.,.,TGTGCCAGCAGGTCCAGCTCCTACGAGCAGTACTTC,CASRSSSYEQYF
TRBJ2-3,TRBV10-3,.,TRBD2,TGTGCCATCAGACTAGCGGGAGATGCAGATACGCAGTATTTT,CAIRLAGDADTQYF
TRBJ2-7,TRBV4-1,.,.,TGCGCCAGCAGCCAAGAATTGGGGCCGGTCTACGAGCAGTACTTC,CASSQELGPVYEQYF
TRBJ2-7,TRBV19,.,.,TGTGCCAGTAGTAATGTTCTTAGCGGACGAAACTACGAGCAGTACTTC,CASSNVLSGRNYEQYF
TRBJ1-2,TRBV4-1,.,TRBD1,TGCGCCAGCAGCCATCGACAGGGGGCAGGTTATGGCTACACCTTC,CASSHRQGAGYGYTF
TRBJ2-1,TRBV4-1,few,.,TGCGCCAGCAGCCAAGAGTCCCTGATGAGTTTGTACAATGAGCAGTTCTTC,CASSQESLMSLYNEQFF
TRBJ2-7,TRBV12-3/TRBV12-4,few,.,TGTGCCAGCAGTTCTAGTCCGACTTACAGGGCCAACTACGAGCAGTACTTC,CASSSSPTYRANYEQYF
TRBJ2-1,TRBV7-9,.,.,TGTGCCAGCAGCGGGGAATACAATGAGCAGTTCTTC,CASSGEYNEQFF
TRBJ1-2,TRBV11-2,.,TRBD1,TGTGCCAGCAGCCCCCCACCCGGGACAGGGGCGCATGGCTACACCTTC,CASSPPPGTGAHGYTF
TRBJ1-1,TRBV30,.,.,TGTGCCTGGAGCAGGGGCACTGAAGCTTTCTTT,CAWSRGTEAFF
TRBJ1-5,TRBV20-1,.,TRBD1,TGCAGTGCTAGAGTCCCGGACAGGGGAGCCTCCAATCAGCCCCAGCATTTT,CSARVPDRGASNQPQHF
TRBJ1-4,TRBV12-3/TRBV12-4,.,.,TGTGCCAGCAGTCGCCGGAAAATTGAAAAACTGTTTTTT,CASSRRKIEKLFF
TRBJ2-7,TRBV5-1,few,.,TGCGCCAGCAGCCCGGACTCCACCTACGAGCAGTACTTC,CASSPDSTYEQYF
TRBJ2-7,TRBV6-5,.,TRBD1,TGTGCCAGCAGCCGCGGGACAGGTTTCTACGAGCAGTACTTC,CASSRGTGFYEQYF
TRBJ1-5,TRBV7-8,few,TRBD1,TGTGCCAGCCAGGGACAGATTAATCAGCCCCAGCATTTT,CASQGQINQPQHF
TRBJ2-1,TRBV3-1,.,.,TGTGCCAGCAGCCAAGAGAAGTTGGAAGGGCGGTCCCCTTACAATGAGCAGTTCTTC,CASSQEKLEGRSPYNEQFF
TRBJ2-1,TRBV29-1,.,.,TGCAGCGTTGACCGAAATTTCCGGCGGGGTTACAATGAGCAGTTCTTC,CSVDRNFRRGYNEQFF
TRBJ1-2,TRBV12-3/TRBV12-4,once,.,TGTGCCAGCAGTATCGGGGTTGCCTATGGCTACACCTTC,CASSIGVAYGYTF
TRBJ2-3,TRBV6-2/TRBV6-3,once,.,TGTGCCAGCAGTTACCCCGGGTCTAGCTTAACCGATACGCAGTATTTT,CASSYPGSSLTDTQYF
TRBJ1-2,TRBV29-1,.,TRBD1,TGCAGCGTTGGGGACAGGGGGCCCTATGGCTACACCTTC,CSVGDRGPYGYTF
TRBJ1-2,TRBV4-1,few,.,TGCGCCAGCAGCCAAGAGTCCCAGGGGCTGGCCTATGGCTACACCTTC,CASSQESQGLAYGYTF
TRBJ2-3,TRBV4-3,many,TRBD2,TGCGCCAGCAGCCAAGCTAGCGGGAGAGCAGATACGCAGTATTTT,CASSQASGRADTQYF
TRBJ1-6,TRBV9,few,.,TGTGCCAGCAGCGTAGTTGGGTCCTATAATTCACCCCTCCACTTT,CASSVVGSYNSPLHF
TRBJ1-4,TRBV30,.,.,TGTGCCTGGAGTACAGGGCGGACTAATGAAAAACTGTTTTTT,CAWSTGRTNEKLFF
TRBJ2-1,TRBV30,few,.,TGTGCCTGGAGTGTAGGGACCAACTCCTACAATGAGCAGTTCTTC,CAWSVGTNSYNEQFF
TRBJ1-5,TRBV5-1,.,.,TGCGCCAGCTCTCGGGGGGAAGTTTCACCCGATCAGCCCCAGCATTTT,CASSRGEVSPDQPQHF
TRBJ2-2,TRBV7-8,.,.,TGTGCCAGCGAGATCGGGGAGCTGTTTTTT,CASEIGELFF
TRBJ1-1,TRBV15,.,TRBD1,TGTGCCACCAGCAGAGACGACAGGGGGCTTTCTGAAGCTTTCTTT,CATSRDDRGLSEAFF
TRBJ2-2,TRBV4-3,.,TRBD2,TGCGCCAGCAGCCAGCTGGGACTAGCGGGAGGAGAAACCGGGGAGCTGTTTTTT,CASSQLGLAGGETGELFF
TRBJ2-3,TRBV9,.,.,TGTGCCAGCAGCCCCTACGGGGGCGCCACAGATACGCAGTATTTT,CASSPYGGATDTQYF
TRBJ1-1,TRBV9,few,.,TGTGCCAGCAGCGTAGGGGAGGGAAACACTGAAGCTTTCTTT,CASSVGEGNTEAFF